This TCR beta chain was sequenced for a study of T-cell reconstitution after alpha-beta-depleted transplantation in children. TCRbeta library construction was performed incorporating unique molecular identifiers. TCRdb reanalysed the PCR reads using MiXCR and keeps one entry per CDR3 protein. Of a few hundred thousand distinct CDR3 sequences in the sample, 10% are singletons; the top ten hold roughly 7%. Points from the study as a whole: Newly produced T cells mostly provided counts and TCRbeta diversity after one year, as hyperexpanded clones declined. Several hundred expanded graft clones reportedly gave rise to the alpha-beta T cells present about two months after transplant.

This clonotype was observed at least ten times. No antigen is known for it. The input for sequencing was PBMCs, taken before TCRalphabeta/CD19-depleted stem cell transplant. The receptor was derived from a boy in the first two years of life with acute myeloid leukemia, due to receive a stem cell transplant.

CDR3 amino acids: CASSLALGAGARDTQYF. Here the CDR3 DNA reads TGTGCCAGCAGCTTAGCACTAGGAGCAGGGGCGCGAGATACGCAGTATTTT. The V call is TRBV7-9, the J call TRBJ2-3, with D possibly TRBD1 on 6 matching bases. CDR1 and CDR2 from the germline V gene are SEHNR and FQNEAQ (reference sequence). The CDR3 runs 17 residues. With 0 bases removed from V and 5 bases from J, the gap between germline ends came to 18 bases.